This TCR beta chain was obtained from a study of cytomegalovirus exposure and HLA in healthy donors. Study results and limitations: Within an earlier analysis, most TCR beta V segments proved productive either about 90% or about 30% of the time. Investigators reported 164 TCR beta chains as tied to cytomegalovirus.

Worth noting for this clone: Its target is not known.

The study ran its PCR with 60 Vbeta and 13 Jbeta primers. TCRdb's copy holds only in-frame clones and misses some; the assay was immunoSEQ multiplex PCR. The table includes 45,000 or so clones, approximately 78% detected once. V was pared by 3 bases and J by 1 base, with 7 bases between. Germline assignment: CDR1 SGHRS and CDR2 YFSETQ. CDR3 size: 13 residues. The sequencing input was PBMCs. This TCR derives from a woman aged 25-40 years in good health and CMV-seronegative. The chain combines TRBV5-1 with TRBJ2-5; no clear D. CDR3 DNA sequence: TGCGCCAGCAGCTCTGACACCCAAGAGACCCAGTACTTC. Translation: CASSSDTQETQYF.